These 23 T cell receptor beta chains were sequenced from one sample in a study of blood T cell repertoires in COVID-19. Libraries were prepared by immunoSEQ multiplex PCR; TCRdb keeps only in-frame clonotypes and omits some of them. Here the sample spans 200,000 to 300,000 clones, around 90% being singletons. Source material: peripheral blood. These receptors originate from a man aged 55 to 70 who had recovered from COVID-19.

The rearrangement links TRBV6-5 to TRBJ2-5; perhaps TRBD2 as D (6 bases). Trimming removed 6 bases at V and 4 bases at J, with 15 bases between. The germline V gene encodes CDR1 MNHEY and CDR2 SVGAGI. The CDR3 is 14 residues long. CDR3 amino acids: CASRVQGGLETQYF. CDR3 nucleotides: TGTGCCAGCAGAGTCCAGGGAGGTCTAGAGACCCAGTACTTC.

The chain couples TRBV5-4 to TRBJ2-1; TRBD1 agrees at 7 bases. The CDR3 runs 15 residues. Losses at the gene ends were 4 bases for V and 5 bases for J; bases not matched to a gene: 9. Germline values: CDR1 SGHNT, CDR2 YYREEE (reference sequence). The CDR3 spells CASSLWRQGDNEQFF. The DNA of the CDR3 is TGTGCCAGCAGCCTATGGAGACAGGGAGACAATGAGCAGTTCTTC.

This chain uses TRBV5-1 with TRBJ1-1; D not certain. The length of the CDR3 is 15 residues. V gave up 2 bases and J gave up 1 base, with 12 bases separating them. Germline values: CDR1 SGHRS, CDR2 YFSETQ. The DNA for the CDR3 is TGCGCCAGCAGCTTTATGGCAGGCCCGAACACTGAAGCTTTCTTT. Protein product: CASSFMAGPNTEAFF.

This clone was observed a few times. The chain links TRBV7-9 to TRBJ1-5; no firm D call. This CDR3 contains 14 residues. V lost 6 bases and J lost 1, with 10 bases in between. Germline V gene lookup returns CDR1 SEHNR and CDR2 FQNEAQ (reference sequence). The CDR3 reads CASRPRGSNQPQHF. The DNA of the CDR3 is TGTGCCAGCAGGCCTAGAGGAAGCAATCAGCCCCAGCATTTT.

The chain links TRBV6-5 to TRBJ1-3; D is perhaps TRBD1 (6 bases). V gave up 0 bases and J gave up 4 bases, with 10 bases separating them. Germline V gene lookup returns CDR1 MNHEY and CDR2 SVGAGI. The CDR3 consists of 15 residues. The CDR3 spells CASSYSRQAGNTIYF. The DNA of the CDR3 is TGTGCCAGCAGTTACTCGAGACAGGCAGGAAACACCATATATTTT.

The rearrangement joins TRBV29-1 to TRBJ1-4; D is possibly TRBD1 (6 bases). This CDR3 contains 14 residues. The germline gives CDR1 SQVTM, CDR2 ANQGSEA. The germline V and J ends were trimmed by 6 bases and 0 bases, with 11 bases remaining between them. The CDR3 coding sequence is TGCAGCGTGGGGGGGCTTACAACTAATGAAAAACTGTTTTTT. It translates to CSVGGLTTNEKLFF.

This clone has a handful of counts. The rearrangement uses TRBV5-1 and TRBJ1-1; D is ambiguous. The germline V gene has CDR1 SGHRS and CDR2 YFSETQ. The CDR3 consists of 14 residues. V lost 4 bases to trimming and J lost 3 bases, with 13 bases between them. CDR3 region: CASSPHLRDTEAFF. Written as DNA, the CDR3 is TGCGCCAGCAGCCCACACCTGAGGGACACTGAAGCTTTCTTT.

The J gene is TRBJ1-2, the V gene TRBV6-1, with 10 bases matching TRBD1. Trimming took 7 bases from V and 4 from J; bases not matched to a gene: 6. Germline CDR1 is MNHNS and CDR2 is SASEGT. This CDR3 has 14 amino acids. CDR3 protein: CASTPGQGFYGYTF. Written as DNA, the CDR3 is TGTGCCAGCACCCCGGGACAGGGGTTCTATGGCTACACCTTC.

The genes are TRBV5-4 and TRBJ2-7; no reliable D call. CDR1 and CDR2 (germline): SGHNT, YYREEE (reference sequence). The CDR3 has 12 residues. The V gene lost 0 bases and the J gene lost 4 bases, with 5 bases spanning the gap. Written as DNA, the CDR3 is TGTGCCAGCAGCTTGGACGGGTACGAGCAGTACGTC. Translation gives CASSLDGYEQYV.

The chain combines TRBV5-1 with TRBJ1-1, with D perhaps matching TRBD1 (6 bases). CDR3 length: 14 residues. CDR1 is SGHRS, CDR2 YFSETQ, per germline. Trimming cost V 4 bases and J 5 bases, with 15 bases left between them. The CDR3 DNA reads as TGCGCCAGCAGCGCCCTCGGGGGGGCGACTGAAGCTTTCTTT. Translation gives CASSALGGATEAFF.

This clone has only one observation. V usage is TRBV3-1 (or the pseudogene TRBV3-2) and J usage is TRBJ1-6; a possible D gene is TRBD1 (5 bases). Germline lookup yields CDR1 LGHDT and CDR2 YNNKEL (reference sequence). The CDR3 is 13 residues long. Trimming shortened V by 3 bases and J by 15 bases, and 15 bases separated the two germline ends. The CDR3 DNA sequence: TGTGCCAGCAGCCAGGAGGGGCCCAGACGCCTCCACTTT. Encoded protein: CASSQEGPRRLHF.

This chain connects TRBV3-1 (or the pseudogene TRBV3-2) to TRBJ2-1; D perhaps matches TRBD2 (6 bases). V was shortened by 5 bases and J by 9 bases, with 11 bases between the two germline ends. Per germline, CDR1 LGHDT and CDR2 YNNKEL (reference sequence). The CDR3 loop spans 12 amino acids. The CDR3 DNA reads TGTGCCAGCAGCAGGGACTTCGGTGAGCAGTTCTTC. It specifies CASSRDFGEQFF.

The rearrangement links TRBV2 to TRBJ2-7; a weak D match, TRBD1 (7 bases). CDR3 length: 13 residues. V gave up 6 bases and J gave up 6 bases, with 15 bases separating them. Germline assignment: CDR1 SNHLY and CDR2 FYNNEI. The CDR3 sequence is CASRREAGGEQYV. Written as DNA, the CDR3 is TGTGCCAGCAGGAGGGAGGCAGGGGGCGAGCAGTACGTC.

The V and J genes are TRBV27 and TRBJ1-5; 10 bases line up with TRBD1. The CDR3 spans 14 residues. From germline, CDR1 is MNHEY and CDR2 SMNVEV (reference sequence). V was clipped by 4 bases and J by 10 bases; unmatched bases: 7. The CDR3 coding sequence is TGTGCCAGCAGTTCGGGACAGGGGATAGGACCCCAGCATTTT. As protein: CASSSGQGIGPQHF.

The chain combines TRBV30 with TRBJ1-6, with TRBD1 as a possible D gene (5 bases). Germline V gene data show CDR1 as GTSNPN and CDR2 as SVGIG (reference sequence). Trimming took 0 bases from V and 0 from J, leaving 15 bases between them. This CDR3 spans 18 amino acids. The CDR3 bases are TGTGCCTGGAGTGTAGGCAGGGCTTCGAGCTCCTATAATTCACCCCTCCACTTT. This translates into CAWSVGRASSSYNSPLHF.

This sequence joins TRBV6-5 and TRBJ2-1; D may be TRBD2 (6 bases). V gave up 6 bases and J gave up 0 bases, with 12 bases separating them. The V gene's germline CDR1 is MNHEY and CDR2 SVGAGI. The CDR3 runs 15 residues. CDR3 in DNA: TGTGCCAGCAGAGGACCCGGGGGCTCCTACAATGAGCAGTTCTTC. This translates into CASRGPGGSYNEQFF.

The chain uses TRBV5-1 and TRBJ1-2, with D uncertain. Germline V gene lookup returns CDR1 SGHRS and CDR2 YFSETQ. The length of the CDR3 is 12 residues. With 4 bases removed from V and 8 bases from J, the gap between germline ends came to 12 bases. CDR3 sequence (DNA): TGCGCCAGCAGCAGGGAGAGGGAAGGCTACACCTTC. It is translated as CASSREREGYTF.

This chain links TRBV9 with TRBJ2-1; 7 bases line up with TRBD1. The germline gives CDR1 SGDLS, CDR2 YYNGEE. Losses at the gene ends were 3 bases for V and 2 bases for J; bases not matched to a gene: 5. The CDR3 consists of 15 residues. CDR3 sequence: CASSAGQQAYNEQFF. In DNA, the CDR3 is TGTGCCAGCAGCGCGGGACAGCAAGCCTACAATGAGCAGTTCTTC. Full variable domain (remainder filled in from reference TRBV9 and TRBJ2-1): DSGVTQTPKHLITATGQRVTLRCSPRSGDLSVYWYQQSLDQGLQFLIQYYNGEERAKGNILERFSAQQFPDLHSELNLSSLELGDSALYFCASSAGQQAYNEQFFGPGTRLTVL.

The CDR3 nucleotides are TGTGCCAGCAGCCCCGGGACAGGGCGATCTGGGGCCAACGTCCTGACTTTC. It translates to CASSPGTGRSGANVLTF. This chain connects TRBV19 to TRBJ2-6; 9 positions agree with TRBD1. The J segment lost 1 base and the V segment lost 9 bases, leaving 10 bases of the junction unmatched. In germline, CDR1 is LNHDA, CDR2 SQIVND (reference sequence). The CDR3 contains 17 residues.

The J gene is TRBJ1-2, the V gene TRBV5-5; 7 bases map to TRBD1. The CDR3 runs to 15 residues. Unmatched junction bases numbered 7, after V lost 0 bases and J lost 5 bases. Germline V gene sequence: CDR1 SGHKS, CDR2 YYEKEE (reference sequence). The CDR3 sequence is CASSLAPGGRYGYTF. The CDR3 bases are TGTGCCAGCAGCTTGGCGCCAGGGGGACGGTATGGCTACACCTTC.

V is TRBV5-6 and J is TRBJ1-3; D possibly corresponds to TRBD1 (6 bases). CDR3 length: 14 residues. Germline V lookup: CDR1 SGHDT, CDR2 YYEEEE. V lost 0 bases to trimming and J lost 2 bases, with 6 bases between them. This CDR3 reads CASSLDRAGNTIYF. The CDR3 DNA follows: TGTGCCAGCAGCTTGGACAGGGCTGGAAACACCATATATTTT.

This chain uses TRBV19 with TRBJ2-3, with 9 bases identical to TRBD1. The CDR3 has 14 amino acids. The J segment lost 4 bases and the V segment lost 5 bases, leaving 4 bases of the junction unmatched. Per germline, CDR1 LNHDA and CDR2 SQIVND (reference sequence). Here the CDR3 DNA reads TGTGCCAGTAGTTGGGGACAGGGCTCAGATACGCAGTATTTT. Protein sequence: CASSWGQGSDTQYF. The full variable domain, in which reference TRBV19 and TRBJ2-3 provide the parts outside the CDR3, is DGGITQSPKYLFRKEGQNVTLSCEQNLNHDAMYWYRQDPGQGLRLIYYSQIVNDFQKGDIAEGYSVSREKKESFPLTVTSAQKNPTAFYLCASSWGQGSDTQYFGPGTRLTVL.

CDR3 sequence (DNA): TGTGCCAGCAGCGTAGACCTCTGGGCTTTTAATTCACCCCTCCACTTT. Translation gives CASSVDLWAFNSPLHF. This chain uses TRBV9 with TRBJ1-6, with D unresolved. V dropped 0 bases and J dropped 6 bases, with 13 bases sitting between them. This CDR3 region has 16 residues. The germline V gene has CDR1 SGDLS and CDR2 YYNGEE.